Listed below are T cell receptor beta chains from one sample, sequenced in a study of blood T cell repertoires in COVID-19. Profiling relied on immunoSEQ multiplex PCR, and the TCRdb table lists in-frame clones only, not all of them. Of fewer than 250,000 clones in the sample, approximately 86% were seen once. Sequencing input: peripheral blood. These receptors were obtained from a man in his forties with acute or convalescent COVID-19. Both conserved end residues are trimmed from each CDR3.

v_call,cdr3_length,j_call,cdr3_aa
TRBV29-1,11,TRBJ2-1,SVPGRGNNEQF
TRBV10-2,11,TRBJ1-5,ASRGTGGQPQH
TRBV6-6,14,TRBJ2-1,ASKERSGDSYNEQF
TRBV27,12,TRBJ2-7,ASSWAGGTIEQY
TRBV6-5,14,TRBJ1-1,ASSYSAGGGGTEAF
TRBV30,13,TRBJ1-1,AWSWGQGAITEAF
TRBV7-9,11,TRBJ1-1,ASSSQGRTEAF
TRBV19,13,TRBJ1-5,ASRFQGARNQPQH
TRBV6-5,13,TRBJ1-6,ASSYEGPRNSPLH
TRBV6-1,12,TRBJ1-6,ASSELSGNSPLH
TRBV5-1,12,TRBJ1-1,ASSPRTANTEAF
TRBV3-1/TRBV3-2,11,TRBJ2-3,ASSAHGGDTQY
TRBV5-6,11,TRBJ1-1,ASSFMGPAEAF
TRBV5-6,13,TRBJ1-6,ASSLDSSYNSPLH
TRBV6-2/TRBV6-3,14,TRBJ2-2,ASSYSRLTNTGELF
TRBV4-1,13,TRBJ1-2,ASSQDRTQNYGYT
TRBV19,12,TRBJ2-5,ASSPSGIEETQY
TRBV3-1/TRBV3-2,12,TRBJ1-2,ASSLGQLARGYT
TRBV20-1,12,TRBJ1-1,SASSRVMVTEAF
TRBV7-2,11,TRBJ2-7,ASSTAGDSKQY
TRBV4-1,10,TRBJ1-2,ASSQIGGGYT
TRBV3-1/TRBV3-2,15,TRBJ1-1,ASSQKRTGVTNTEAF
TRBV2,8,TRBJ1-1,ASRDSEAF
TRBV7-8,13,TRBJ2-1,ASSLARAGYLEQF
TRBV7-9,13,TRBJ2-7,ASSLGRGKAYEQY
TRBV6-4,13,TRBJ1-3,ASSVDHSSGNTIY
TRBV19,15,TRBJ1-3,ASSIDRGQLSGNTIY
TRBV5-1,15,TRBJ2-3,ASSLGLAGDLTDTQY
TRBV7-9,15,TRBJ2-2,ASSFALGTAEAGELF
TRBV2,13,TRBJ2-1,ASSSGLAGYNEQF
TRBV11-2,14,TRBJ1-4,ASSPQGRREGEKLF
TRBV28,13,TRBJ2-5,ASSLSVAGEETQY
TRBV11-3,13,TRBJ2-2,ASSPQGVATGELF
TRBV28,13,TRBJ1-2,ASRIIGQGLYGYT
TRBV5-1,14,TRBJ1-2,ASSPTLGDSAYGYT
TRBV19,13,TRBJ1-2,ASSPDRGAGYGYT
TRBV28,13,TRBJ1-1,ASQRGGFLNTEAF
TRBV7-8,15,TRBJ2-7,ASSLGPGTSPTYEQY
TRBV2,11,TRBJ2-2,ATSPRQTGELF
TRBV3-1/TRBV3-2,15,TRBJ1-6,ASSQVMGSSYNSPLH
TRBV7-2,14,TRBJ2-7,ASSPPDSPYNYEQY
TRBV7-9,11,TRBJ2-7,ASSHRTTYEQY
TRBV12-3/TRBV12-4,11,TRBJ1-1,ASTLQANTEAF
TRBV29-1,11,TRBJ2-7,SVERGSSYEQY
TRBV28,13,TRBJ1-5,ASSFRQVSNQPQH